The clone carrying this TCR beta chain was seen once. Its antigen is currently unknown. The data are from a study of cytomegalovirus exposure and HLA in healthy donors. Overall study: An early release of data contained 75 million to 100 million unique TCRs, which came from HLA-typed donors.

This CDR3 has 13 amino acids. V was trimmed by 0 bases and J by 2 bases, leaving 5 bases between them. The germline gives CDR1 SGDLS, CDR2 YYNGEE. Study outcomes and limitations: Investigators reported 164 TCR beta chains as tied to cytomegalovirus. Among donors in an Asian-associated ancestry cluster, a later analysis reportedly found fewer N-insertions than the roughly 610-donor mean. Prior analysis indicated that the majority of TCR beta V segments exhibited productivity approximately 87% or approximately 30% of the time.

Researchers ran the PCR with 60 Vbeta and 13 Jbeta primers. Using immunoSEQ multiplex PCR, the repertoire was profiled, and TCRdb retains in-frame clones only, with some absent. The data contain a few hundred thousand clones, 83% of them singletons. The J gene is TRBJ2-5, the V gene TRBV9; D not resolved. This sequence originates from a girl aged 10 to 17 in good health and CMV-seronegative. Material: PBMCs. The CDR3 sequence: CASSVALQETQYF. CDR3 sequence (DNA): TGTGCCAGCAGCGTAGCTCTTCAAGAGACCCAGTACTTC.